This TCR beta chain emerged from a study of T-cell reconstitution after alpha-beta-depleted transplantation in children. General study results and limits: In some patients, recipient T cells and intrathymic progenitors surviving conditioning explained high day-60 diversity. Hyperexpanded clones declined; after one year, newly produced T cells mostly supplied diversity. Expanded graft clones, several hundred of them, were reportedly the source of alpha-beta T cells about two months after transplant.

Unique molecular identifiers were incorporated into the prepared TCRbeta library. TCRdb analysed the PCR reads with MiXCR anew, one entry per CDR3 protein. The profile covers hundreds of thousands of distinct CDR3 sequences, with around 13% appearing a single time and over 2% taken by the ten largest. Per the germline V gene, CDR1 is SGHVS and CDR2 is FQNEAQ. The CDR3 is made up of 15 amino acids. The V end lost 2 bases, the J end lost 8 bases, and 18 bases lay between the germline ends. As regards this clonotype: As yet, its antigen is unknown.

The receptor was derived from a male patient younger than 18 who had a stem cell transplant for acute myeloid leukemia, so the T cells may come from the graft donor. The chain carries TRBV7-8 and TRBJ1-2; perhaps TRBD1 as D (5 bases). Here the sequenced sample was PBMCs, mostly from graft donor cells, taken 360 days after TCRalphabeta/CD19-depleted stem cell transplant. CDR3 residues: CASSLREPPGKGYTF. The CDR3, as DNA: TGTGCCAGCAGCTTAAGAGAACCCCCAGGGAAGGGCTACACCTTC. The full variable domain, with the rest looked up from reference TRBV7-8 and TRBJ1-2, is GAGVSQSPRYKVAKRGQDVALRCDPISGHVSLFWYQQALGQGPEFLTYFQNEAQLDKSGLPSDRFFAERPEGSVSTLKIQRTQQEDSAVYLCASSLREPPGKGYTFGSGTRLTVV.